The 18 T cell receptor beta chains listed next were all sequenced from one sample in a study of beta chain features in type 1 diabetes. Every bit of the isolated RNA underwent reverse transcription, so sequencing read expressed TCRB transcripts. Clones were read by immunoSEQ multiplex PCR, and TCRdb kept only the in-frame ones, dropping some. The profile shows around 350,000 clones, roughly 12% of them singletons. The sequenced material came from naive CD4+ T cells from blood. The receptors derive from a young man in good health.

The chain carries TRBV4-3 and TRBJ1-1; TRBD1 aligns across 7 bases. V shed 3 bases and J 3 bases; nucleotides not matched to a gene: 7. In germline, CDR1 is LGHNA, CDR2 YSLEER. The CDR3 is 15 residues long. The DNA of the CDR3 is TGCGCCAGCAGCCAGACGGACAGGCCATACACTGAAGCTTTCTTT. Translating it yields CASSQTDRPYTEAFF.

This chain links TRBV4-1 with TRBJ2-1, with D perhaps TRBD1 (6 bases). This CDR3 region has 15 residues. Trimming shortened V by 0 bases and J by 3 bases, and 9 bases separated the two germline ends. From germline, CDR1 is MGHRA and CDR2 YSYEKL. CDR3: CASSQERDIYNEQFF. In DNA, the CDR3 is TGCGCCAGCAGCCAAGAGAGGGACATCTACAATGAGCAGTTCTTC.

The genes are TRBV27 and TRBJ2-6; 7 positions match TRBD1. This CDR3 is 16 amino acids long. Germline V gene data show CDR1 as MNHEY and CDR2 as SMNVEV (reference sequence). After removal of 5 bases from V and 1 base from J, the junction contained 5 bases not matched to a gene. DNA for the CDR3: TGTGCCAGCAGTCGGGACAGTGGTTCTGGGGCCAACGTCCTGACTTTC. Translated: CASSRDSGSGANVLTF.

This chain joins TRBV5-1 and TRBJ2-5; TRBD1 agrees at 9 bases. The V segment lost 5 bases and the J segment 1 base; nucleotides outside the gene matches: 3. CDR3 size: 14 residues. The germline CDR1 and CDR2 sequences are SGHRS and YFSETQ. The CDR3 is CASRLQGAQETQYF. DNA for the CDR3: TGCGCCAGCAGGTTACAGGGGGCCCAAGAGACCCAGTACTTC.

This chain links TRBV6-1 with TRBJ1-4, with D tentatively TRBD1 (6 bases). Germline assignment: CDR1 MNHNS and CDR2 SASEGT. Trimming left V 6 bases short and J 0 bases short, with 11 bases between. The CDR3 spans 15 residues. The CDR3, as DNA: TGTGCCAGCAGGCGCAGACAGGCAACTAATGAAAAACTGTTTTTT. Translation: CASRRRQATNEKLFF.

This clone turned up a few times. The chain carries TRBV28 and TRBJ2-1, with 13 bases that match TRBD2. The V gene's germline CDR1 is MDHEN and CDR2 SYDVKM. After removal of 4 bases from V and 4 bases from J, the junction contained 4 bases not matched to a gene. This CDR3 has 16 residues. The CDR3 DNA is TGTGCCAGCAGTTGGACTAGCGGGGGCACTTACAATGAGCAGTTCTTC. Its protein is CASSWTSGGTYNEQFF.

This clone was seen a handful of times. The chain joins TRBV6-6 to TRBJ2-1; maybe TRBD1 (6 bases). This CDR3 comprises 14 residues. Trimming stripped 6 bases from V and 10 bases from J, with 19 bases between. Germline V gene lookup returns CDR1 MNHNY and CDR2 SVGAGI (reference sequence). The CDR3 sequence: CASRPRQQGREQFF. CDR3 nucleotide sequence: TGTGCCAGCAGGCCTAGACAACAGGGAAGAGAGCAGTTCTTC.

This chain links TRBV7-2 with TRBJ2-7; TRBD1 matches at 8 bases. This CDR3 is built from 15 residues. The V and J ends lost 6 bases and 3 bases, in that order; junction bases with no gene match: 10. Per germline, CDR1 SGHTA and CDR2 FQGNSA. The CDR3 DNA is TGTGCCAGCAGTTTTACCCCAGGGGGCGGCTACGAGCAGTACTTC. Translating gives CASSFTPGGGYEQYF. Together with reference TRBV7-2 and TRBJ2-7, the CDR3 gives the full variable domain: GAGVSQSPSNKVTEKGKDVELRCDPISGHTALYWYRQSLGQGLEFLIYFQGNSAPDKSGLPSDRFSAERTGGSVSTLTIQRTQQEDSAVYLCASSFTPGGGYEQYFGPGTRLTVT.

This clone was seen a handful of times. CDR3 loop: CASRPRVHAGYGYTF. DNA of the CDR3: TGTGCCAGCAGACCCCGGGTCCACGCGGGGTATGGCTACACCTTC. This sequence joins TRBV6-6 and TRBJ1-2; D gene uncertain. The CDR3 covers 15 residues. The germline V gene encodes CDR1 MNHNY and CDR2 SVGAGI (reference sequence). The ends were cut back, 6 bases at V and 5 bases at J, with 19 bases in the middle.

The table lists this clone with a few counts. V and J are TRBV5-1 and TRBJ2-1, with 7 bases aligning to TRBD2. There are 16 residues in the CDR3. Germline V CDR1 and CDR2: SGHRS, YFSETQ. The V gene end was trimmed by 2 bases and the J gene end by 2 bases; junction bases not matched to a gene: 7. The CDR3 spells CASSFGASGAYNEQFF. CDR3 sequence (DNA): TGCGCCAGCAGCTTCGGGGCTAGCGGAGCCTACAATGAGCAGTTCTTC.

This clone turned up a few times. The chain combines TRBV6-6 with TRBJ2-5, with D perhaps matching TRBD2 (7 bases). Germline CDR1 is MNHNY and CDR2 is SVGAGI (reference sequence). The V end lost 4 bases, the J end lost 3 bases, and 15 bases lay between the germline ends. CDR3 size: 15 residues. Here the CDR3 DNA reads TGTGCCAGCAGTTCCCCCACGGGGGGCGAAGAGACCCAGTACTTC. Its protein product is CASSSPTGGEETQYF.

The chain employs TRBV7-8 and TRBJ1-2; D may be TRBD1 (5 bases). V gave up 5 bases and J gave up 3 bases, with 13 bases separating them. The CDR3 contains 14 residues. The germline V gene encodes CDR1 SGHVS and CDR2 FQNEAQ. The DNA for the CDR3 is TGTGCCAGCAGCCCCCAGGGTATTCACTATGGCTACACCTTC. Protein product: CASSPQGIHYGYTF.

This clone was seen more than once but under ten times. The rearrangement links TRBV25-1 to TRBJ2-7, with TRBD2 as a possible D gene (5 bases). The CDR3 contains 15 residues. V dropped 1 base and J dropped 1 base, with 11 bases sitting between them. Germline V gene sequence: CDR1 MGHDK, CDR2 SYGVNS. The CDR3 bases are TGTGCCAGCAGTGAATGGTCCGGGGTTTCCTACGAGCAGTACTTC. It codes for CASSEWSGVSYEQYF.

This clone turned up a few times. The chain employs TRBV4-3 and TRBJ1-2; D is undetermined. Germline assignment: CDR1 LGHNA and CDR2 YSLEER. V lost 0 bases and J 2 bases, leaving 7 bases between the germline ends. The CDR3 is 14 residues long. Here the CDR3 reads CASSQETGNYGYTF. DNA for the CDR3: TGCGCCAGCAGCCAAGAAACGGGGAACTATGGCTACACCTTC.

This clone was detected a few times. This sequence joins TRBV11-2 and TRBJ2-5; D is unclear. Germline CDR1 is SGHAT and CDR2 is FQNNGV. This CDR3 comprises 12 residues. Trimming stripped 1 base from V and 5 bases from J, with 5 bases between. CDR3 DNA: TGTGCCAGCAGCTTAGGTTCGGAGACCCAGTACTTC. This codes for CASSLGSETQYF. Complete variable domain (other parts from reference TRBV11-2 and TRBJ2-5): EAGVAQSPRYKIIEKRQSVAFWCNPISGHATLYWYQQILGQGPKLLIQFQNNGVVDDSQLPKDRFSAERLKGVDSTLKIQPAKLEDSAVYLCASSLGSETQYFGPGTRLLVL.

The chain has TRBV29-1 and TRBJ2-2, with a tentative D call TRBD1 (6 bases). The length of the CDR3 is 17 residues. Germline loops: CDR1 SQVTM, CDR2 ANQGSEA. V was trimmed by 5 bases and J by 2 bases, leaving 21 bases between them. The CDR3 sequence is CSVKTGFGGLNTGELFF. In nucleotides, the CDR3 is TGCAGCGTTAAAACAGGGTTTGGGGGTTTAAACACCGGGGAGCTGTTTTTT.

This clone was detected only a few times. V gene TRBV6-5 combines with J gene TRBJ1-6; D is ambiguous. The germline CDR1 and CDR2 sequences are MNHEY and SVGAGI. CDR3 length: 14 residues. Trimming shortened V by 4 bases and J by 8 bases, and 12 bases separated the two germline ends. The CDR3 DNA reads TGTGCCAGCAGTTTACAGCCCGTAGATTCACCCCTCCACTTT. Its translation is CASSLQPVDSPLHF.

CDR3 residues: CASSLGATQETQYF. The CDR3 nucleotides read TGTGCCAGCAGCTTAGGGGCTACCCAAGAGACCCAGTACTTC. V gene TRBV7-8 combines with J gene TRBJ2-5; the D is unclear. This CDR3 has 14 amino acids. CDR1 is SGHVS, CDR2 FQNEAQ, per germline. V was shortened by 1 base and J by 1 base, with 7 bases between the two germline ends.